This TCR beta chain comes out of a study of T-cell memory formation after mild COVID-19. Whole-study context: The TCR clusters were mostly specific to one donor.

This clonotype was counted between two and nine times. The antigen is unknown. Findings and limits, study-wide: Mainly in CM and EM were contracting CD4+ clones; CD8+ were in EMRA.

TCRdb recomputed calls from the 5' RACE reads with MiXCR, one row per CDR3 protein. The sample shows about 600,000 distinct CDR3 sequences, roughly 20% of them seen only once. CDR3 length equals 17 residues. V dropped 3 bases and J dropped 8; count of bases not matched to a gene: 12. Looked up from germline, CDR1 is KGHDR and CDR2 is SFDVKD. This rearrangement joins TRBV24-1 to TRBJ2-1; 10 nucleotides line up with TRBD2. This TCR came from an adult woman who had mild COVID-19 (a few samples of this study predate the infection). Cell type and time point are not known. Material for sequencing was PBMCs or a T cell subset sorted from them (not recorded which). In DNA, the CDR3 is TGTGCCACCAGTGATCAGTCTCTAGCGGGGGCGCTTGATGAGCAGTTCTTC. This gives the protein CATSDQSLAGALDEQFF.